This T cell receptor (beta chain) was identified in a study of blood T cells in healthy people across ages. J lost 1 base, V lost 6 bases, and 16 bases had no gene match. CDR1 is SQVTM, CDR2 ANQGSEA, per germline. The CDR3 has 17 residues. A sample-barcoded 5' primer and a J-beta primer mix were used in a second PCR of roughly 6 to 12 cycles. Each cDNA molecule was tagged by a template-switch adaptor that had 12 random nucleotides. A single record per CDR3 protein comes from TCRdb applying MiXCR to the 5' RACE reads. The data hold approximately 700,000 distinct CDR3 sequences, with approximately 30% observed a single time.

The chain recombines TRBV29-1 with TRBJ1-1, with 8 bases matching TRBD1. The clonotype originates from a woman older than 75 in good health. The sequencing input was blood. The CDR3 loop is CSVRGQGGRGTNTEAFF. CDR3 nucleotide sequence: TGCAGCGTCCGCGGACAGGGAGGGAGGGGGACGAACACTGAAGCTTTCTTT.